A single sample is the source of the 18 T cell receptor beta chains below, sequenced in a study of radiation and T cells in renal cell carcinoma. Sequenced by immunoSEQ multiplex PCR; TCRdb stores in-frame clones only, minus some. The table includes around 170,000 clones, about 85% detected once. Sample time point: blood 4 weeks post-SBRT, at nephrectomy. Described treatment: 15 Gy SBRT to primary tumor, nephrectomy 4 weeks later. Sequencing was performed on blood, taken from a patient whose treatment included radiotherapy and nephrectomy. These receptors all stem from a woman between 50 and 59 years old with renal cell carcinoma.

This sequence joins TRBV6-5 and TRBJ1-3; D unresolved. The CDR3 extends over 15 amino acids. The V end was cut by 5 bases, the J end by 0 bases, with 11 bases between. Germline V gene lookup returns CDR1 MNHEY and CDR2 SVGAGI. The CDR3 region is CASSRGRTSGNTIYF. The CDR3 DNA sequence: TGTGCCAGCAGTAGAGGACGGACCTCTGGAAACACCATATATTTT.

In its sample, this clone was seen once. The V call is TRBV5-1, the J call TRBJ2-7, with TRBD1 identical over 7 bases. The CDR3 loop spans 15 amino acids. CDR1 is SGHRS and CDR2 is YFSETQ in the germline V gene. The V segment lost 3 bases and the J segment 2 bases; nucleotides outside the gene matches: 8. DNA of the CDR3: TGCGCCAGCAGCTCGTTCGGGACAGCGACCTACGAGCAGTACTTC. Amino acids: CASSSFGTATYEQYF.

This sequence joins TRBV7-9 and TRBJ1-2; D gene unclear. The germline V gene encodes CDR1 SEHNR and CDR2 FQNEAQ (reference sequence). The V end was cut by 1 base, the J end by 1 base, with 7 bases between. CDR3 length equals 14 residues. The CDR3 here is CASSLGLLNYGYTF. The CDR3 region has the DNA TGTGCCAGCAGCTTAGGGCTCCTTAACTATGGCTACACCTTC. The full variable domain, its missing parts supplied by reference TRBV7-9 and TRBJ1-2, is DTGVSQNPRHKITKRGQNVTFRCDPISEHNRLYWYRQTLGQGPEFLTYFQNEAQLEKSRLLSDRFSAERPKGSFSTLEIQRTEQGDSAMYLCASSLGLLNYGYTFGSGTRLTVV.

This chain connects TRBV5-1 to TRBJ2-3; D gene unclear. The V end lost 3 bases, the J end lost 0 bases, and 8 bases lay between the germline ends. The CDR3 loop spans 14 amino acids. The V gene's germline CDR1 is SGHRS and CDR2 YFSETQ. In DNA form, the CDR3 reads TGCGCCAGCAGCTCGGCCGTGAGCACAGATACGCAGTATTTT. Protein sequence: CASSSAVSTDTQYF. Supplemented by reference TRBV5-1 and TRBJ2-3, the full variable domain reads KAGVTQTPRYLIKTRGQQVTLSCSPISGHRSVSWYQQTPGQGLQFLFEYFSETQRNKGNFPGRFSGRQFSNSRSEMNVSTLELGDSALYLCASSSAVSTDTQYFGPGTRLTVL.

Only one count was recorded for this clone. The chain employs TRBV11-2 and TRBJ2-5; D unclear. This CDR3 spans 15 amino acids. Germline CDR1 is SGHAT and CDR2 is FQNNGV. V lost 1 base to trimming and J lost 5 bases, with 14 bases between them. The CDR3 reads CASSLVPDPAETQYF. CDR3 in DNA: TGTGCCAGCAGCTTAGTTCCGGACCCGGCGGAGACCCAGTACTTC.

The chain couples TRBV19 to TRBJ2-7; 9 positions agree with TRBD1. The J segment lost 3 bases and the V segment lost 8 bases, leaving 8 bases of the junction unmatched. In germline, CDR1 is LNHDA, CDR2 SQIVND (reference sequence). There are 14 residues in the CDR3. CDR3 sequence reads: CASPLSDRGYEQYF. The CDR3, as DNA: TGTGCCAGTCCTCTCTCGGACAGGGGCTACGAGCAGTACTTC. Combining the CDR3 with reference TRBV19 and TRBJ2-7 gives the whole variable domain DGGITQSPKYLFRKEGQNVTLSCEQNLNHDAMYWYRQDPGQGLRLIYYSQIVNDFQKGDIAEGYSVSREKKESFPLTVTSAQKNPTAFYLCASPLSDRGYEQYFGPGTRLTVT.

The chain recombines TRBV11-2 with TRBJ1-1, with 8 nucleotides matching TRBD1. From germline, CDR1 is SGHAT and CDR2 FQNNGV. The CDR3 has 12 residues. J was trimmed by 6 bases and V by 5 bases; bases with no gene match: 2. In DNA, the CDR3 is TGTGCCAGCAGCGACAGGGGTGCTGAAGCTTTCTTT. Amino acids: CASSDRGAEAFF.

The chain employs TRBV19 and TRBJ1-6; D is undetermined. Trimming shortened V by 5 bases and J by 7 bases, and 12 bases separated the two germline ends. The CDR3 has 14 amino acids. The germline CDR1 and CDR2 sequences are LNHDA and SQIVND (reference sequence). DNA of the CDR3: TGTGCCAGTAGTCTCCTGGCCGGGAATTCACCCCTCCACTTT. Translating gives CASSLLAGNSPLHF.

This chain joins TRBV19 and TRBJ2-5, with 8 bases fitting TRBD1. Germline V gene sequence: CDR1 LNHDA, CDR2 SQIVND (reference sequence). The length of the CDR3 is 14 residues. Unmatched junction bases numbered 7, after V lost 5 bases and J lost 5 bases. CDR3 DNA: TGTGCCAGTAGTGAGACAGGGGCGGGGGAGACCCAGTACTTC. Its translation: CASSETGAGETQYF.

The J gene is TRBJ2-7, the V gene TRBV30; TRBD1 aligns across 9 bases. The V gene end was trimmed by 4 bases and the J gene end by 3 bases; junction bases not matched to a gene: 4. Germline lookup yields CDR1 GTSNPN and CDR2 SVGIG (reference sequence). CDR3 length: 13 amino acids. CDR3 in DNA: TGTGCCTGGACCGAGACAGGGGGCTACGAGCAGTACTTC. This encodes CAWTETGGYEQYF.

This chain connects TRBV18 to TRBJ2-1; TRBD1 agrees at 7 bases. This CDR3 is built from 16 residues. Germline CDR1 is KGHSH and CDR2 is LQKENI. J was trimmed by 7 bases and V by 8 bases; bases with no gene match: 17. The CDR3: CASKPSPSTGMNEQFF. The CDR3 nucleotides are TGTGCCAGCAAACCCAGCCCCTCGACAGGGATGAATGAGCAGTTCTTC. The whole variable domain, remainder taken from reference TRBV18 and TRBJ2-1, is NAGVMQNPRHLVRRRGQEARLRCSPMKGHSHVYWYRQLPEEGLKFMVYLQKENIIDESGMPKERFSAEFPKEGPSILRIQQVVRGDSAAYFCASKPSPSTGMNEQFFGPGTRLTVL.

The gene calls are TRBV4-2 and TRBJ2-3, with D perhaps TRBD2 (6 bases). Trimming removed 1 base at V and 5 bases at J, with 16 bases between. The CDR3 sequence is 16 residues long. Germline V CDR1 and CDR2: LGHNA, YNFKEQ. CDR3 sequence reads: CASSQGKVGEVDTQYF. The CDR3, as DNA: TGTGCCAGCAGCCAAGGCAAGGTGGGGGAGGTAGATACGCAGTATTTT.

The chain carries TRBV19 and TRBJ2-7; D may be TRBD2 (5 bases). V dropped 7 bases and J dropped 0 bases, with 19 bases sitting between them. This CDR3 contains 16 residues. Germline V gives CDR1 LNHDA, CDR2 SQIVND (reference sequence). The CDR3 protein is CASTPSGRFSSYEQYF. The CDR3 coding sequence is TGTGCCAGTACCCCCAGCGGAAGATTCAGCTCCTACGAGCAGTACTTC.

V gene TRBV11-2 combines with J gene TRBJ2-5, with 7 positions matching TRBD1. After removal of 6 bases from V and 6 bases from J, the junction contained 4 bases not matched to a gene. This CDR3 spans 12 amino acids. Germline values: CDR1 SGHAT, CDR2 FQNNGV. The DNA of the CDR3 is TGTGCCAGCAGGGGGACAGTACAGACCCAGTACTTC. It encodes CASRGTVQTQYF.

The chain links TRBV7-6 to TRBJ2-7; 10 bases are shared with TRBD2. Germline lookup yields CDR1 SGHVS and CDR2 FNYEAQ. Unmatched junction bases numbered 2, after V lost 6 bases and J lost 0 bases. The CDR3 contains 14 residues. For the CDR3, the DNA is TGTGCCAGCAGAAGCGGGGGGGGCTCCTACGAGCAGTACTTC. Amino acids: CASRSGGGSYEQYF.

The table lists this clone with a few counts. The chain employs TRBV18 and TRBJ1-5; no definite D call. The V and J ends lost 0 bases and 6 bases respectively, with 12 bases between them. Germline loops: CDR1 KGHSH, CDR2 LQKENI. This CDR3 is built from 15 residues. The chain's CDR3 is CASSPPRATGQPQHF. The CDR3 DNA sequence: TGTGCCAGCTCACCACCGAGGGCAACGGGTCAGCCCCAGCATTTT.

The chain links TRBV4-1 to TRBJ2-7; TRBD1 agrees at 8 bases. Germline loops: CDR1 MGHRA, CDR2 YSYEKL. The CDR3 contains 15 residues. V lost 3 bases and J lost 1; bases outside the gene matches: 5. The CDR3 DNA is TGCGCCAGCAGCCAGGGGACAGGTCTGTCCTACGAGCAGTACTTC. Its protein product is CASSQGTGLSYEQYF.

The chain uses TRBV2 and TRBJ1-4; D unresolved. Trimming shortened V by 6 bases and J by 8 bases, and 13 bases separated the two germline ends. The CDR3 runs 13 residues. Germline CDR1 SNHLY, CDR2 FYNNEI. The DNA for the CDR3 is TGTGCCAGCAGAATCCGCCCACAGGAAAAACTGTTTTTT. Its protein product is CASRIRPQEKLFF. Full variable domain (rest looked up from reference TRBV2 and TRBJ1-4): EPEVTQTPSHQVTQMGQEVILRCVPISNHLYFYWYRQILGQKVEFLVSFYNNEISEKSEIFDDQFSVERPDGSNFTLKIRSTKLEDSAMYFCASRIRPQEKLFFGSGTQLSVL.